The sequence of this TCR beta chain was determined in a study of regulatory T cells in long-lasting Graves disease. TCRdb analysed the reads with MiXCR anew, one entry per CDR3 protein. The sample has several hundred distinct CDR3 sequences, 55% to 75% seen once. From PBMCs, RNA was extracted and then used to make the TCR library. Germline assignment: CDR1 SGDLS and CDR2 YYNGEE. The CDR3 has 15 residues. Trimming took 4 bases from V and 2 from J; bases not matched to a gene: 5. The sequencing here drew on peripheral blood mononuclear cells (PBMCs), taken with antithyroid drug treatment, in newly diagnosed or persistent Graves disease (not recorded which). The sequence came from a female donor with Graves disease. The genes are TRBV9 and TRBJ2-3; 9 bases are shared with TRBD2. CDR3 in amino acids: CASSRSGSDTDTQYF. CDR3 bases: TGTGCCAGCAGCCGTAGCGGGAGCGACACAGATACGCAGTATTTT.